This TCR beta chain was identified in a study of T-cell reconstitution after alpha-beta-depleted transplantation in children. Note on this clonotype: Its antigen is as yet unknown.

Unique molecular identifiers tagged the TCRbeta library. TCRdb processed the PCR reads anew with MiXCR; each CDR3 protein has one entry. The repertoire holds hundreds of thousands of distinct CDR3 sequences, with 10% to 15% as singletons. V gave up 5 bases and J gave up 1 base, with 14 bases separating them. The CDR3 extends over 16 amino acids. In germline, CDR1 is MDHEN, CDR2 SYDVKM. Findings and limits, study-wide: Reports say that about two months after transplant, the alpha-beta T cells came out of several hundred graft clones that had expanded.

This receptor was obtained from a male patient under 18 who had a stem cell transplant for acute myeloid leukemia, so the T cells may come from the graft donor. The material sequenced was PBMCs, mostly from graft donor cells, taken 360 days after TCRalphabeta/CD19-depleted stem cell transplant. V and J are TRBV28 and TRBJ2-2; D uncertain. DNA of the CDR3: TGTGCCAGCAGTCCCTCCTGGACGGGGAACACCGGGGAGCTGTTTTTT. Amino acids: CASSPSWTGNTGELFF.